Shown below are 11 T cell receptor beta chains from a single sample sequenced in a study of blood T cell repertoires in COVID-19. Assay used: immunoSEQ multiplex PCR; TCRdb lists only in-frame clones, some missing. The repertoire includes 250,000 or so clones, around 89% of them detected once, and just under 9% sits in the top ten. The sequenced sample was PBMCs or T cells enriched from blood (not recorded which). The receptors here all came from a man aged 40-49 years who had recovered from COVID-19.

The chain links TRBV9 to TRBJ2-7, with 11 bases that match TRBD1. The CDR3 extends over 15 amino acids. With V trimmed by 0 bases and J by 4 bases, 3 bases remained unmatched. Germline V gives CDR1 SGDLS, CDR2 YYNGEE. CDR3 amino acids: CASSVEDRGRYEQYF. Written as DNA, the CDR3 is TGTGCCAGCAGCGTAGAGGACAGGGGGCGATACGAGCAGTACTTC.

With respect to this clone: The same CDR3 also results from other DNA sequences found in this sample. This rearrangement joins TRBV5-1 to TRBJ1-1; 7 positions agree with TRBD1. Germline CDR1 reads SGHRS; CDR2 reads YFSETQ. The CDR3 is 14 residues long. The junction had 1 base not matched to a gene; V was cut back by 0 bases and J by 2 bases. The CDR3 DNA is TGCGCCAGCAGCTTGGACAGGGGTAACACTGAAGCTTTCTTT. As protein: CASSLDRGNTEAFF.

This sequence joins TRBV7-6 and TRBJ2-1; the match to TRBD1 covers 7 bases. From germline, CDR1 is SGHVS and CDR2 FNYEAQ. The CDR3 contains 20 residues. The trim removed 1 base at V and 6 bases at J, leaving 21 bases unmatched. The CDR3 DNA reads as TGTGCCAGCAGCTTAGAGAGTGGGACAGTAGGTCCATCAGCCTTCAATGAGCAGTTCTTC. Its translation is CASSLESGTVGPSAFNEQFF. Filled out from reference TRBV7-6 and TRBJ2-1, the complete variable domain reads GAGVSQSPRYKVTKRGQDVALRCDPISGHVSLYWYRQALGQGPEFLTYFNYEAQQDKSGLPNDRFSAERPEGSISTLTIQRTEQRDSAMYRCASSLESGTVGPSAFNEQFFGPGTRLTVL.

This clone was detected once. The chain has TRBV19 and TRBJ2-3, with 8 bases that match TRBD1. V gave up 0 bases and J gave up 5 bases; unmatched junction bases: 7. The CDR3 is 16 residues long. CDR1 and CDR2 (germline): LNHDA, SQIVND (reference sequence). For the CDR3, the DNA is TGTGCCAGTAGTATAGATTGGACAGGGTTAGGAGATACGCAGTATTTT. It encodes CASSIDWTGLGDTQYF.

V gene TRBV30 combines with J gene TRBJ2-1; 13 nucleotides line up with TRBD2. V trimming: 2 bases; J trimming: 4 bases; junction bases outside the gene matches: 5. The CDR3 is made up of 16 amino acids. The germline V gene encodes CDR1 GTSNPN and CDR2 SVGIG (reference sequence). For the CDR3, the DNA is TGTGCCTGGAGTTTCAGACTAGCGGGGGGATACAATGAGCAGTTCTTC. This encodes CAWSFRLAGGYNEQFF. Drawing the rest from reference TRBV30 and TRBJ2-1, the complete variable domain is SQTIHQWPATLVQPVGSPLSLECTVEGTSNPNLYWYRQAAGRGLQLLFYSVGIGQISSEVPQNLSASRPQDRQFILSSKKLLLSDSGFYLCAWSFRLAGGYNEQFFGPGTRLTVL.

The CDR3 reads CASSLVATIGGGQGNTEAFF. The CDR3, as DNA: TGTGCCAGCAGCTTAGTCGCTACTATTGGTGGGGGACAGGGGAACACTGAAGCTTTCTTT. The chain joins TRBV7-6 to TRBJ1-1; TRBD1 matches at 9 bases. The CDR3 spans 20 residues. The junction had 16 bases not matched to a gene; V was cut back by 1 base and J by 1 base. Germline assignment: CDR1 SGHVS and CDR2 FNYEAQ.

This chain uses TRBV15 with TRBJ2-4; D is possibly TRBD2 (5 bases). Germline CDR1 reads LNHNV; CDR2 reads YYDKDF (reference sequence). V lost 1 base to trimming and J lost 1 base, with 5 bases between them. There are 14 residues in the CDR3. Here the CDR3 reads CATSRGTAKNIQYF. The DNA for the CDR3 is TGTGCCACCAGCAGAGGGACTGCCAAAAACATTCAGTACTTC.

This chain connects TRBV29-1 to TRBJ2-3, with 8 bases fitting TRBD2. V shed 0 bases, J shed 0 bases, and the junction held 8 bases outside the gene matches. This CDR3 has 17 residues. CDR1 and CDR2 (germline): SQVTM, ANQGSEA. The chain's CDR3 is CSVEDPQREPSTDTQYF. Here the CDR3 DNA reads TGCAGCGTTGAAGATCCCCAGCGGGAGCCTAGCACAGATACGCAGTATTTT.

The chain employs TRBV11-2 and TRBJ2-1; D call uncertain. This CDR3 contains 14 residues. Germline V lookup: CDR1 SGHAT, CDR2 FQNNGV. V lost 5 bases and J lost 3, with 11 bases in between. The CDR3 spells CASSPYPGYNEQFF. In DNA form, the CDR3 reads TGTGCCAGCAGCCCCTATCCGGGCTACAATGAGCAGTTCTTC.

V and J are TRBV25-1 and TRBJ1-2; D call uncertain. Germline V lookup: CDR1 MGHDK, CDR2 SYGVNS. Trimming took 2 bases from V and 5 from J, leaving 12 bases between them. The CDR3 is 14 residues long. CDR3 sequence reads: CASSEPRPGYGYTF. The CDR3 nucleotides read TGTGCCAGCAGTGAACCCCGGCCGGGGTATGGCTACACCTTC.

This clone appeared a single time. The rearrangement joins TRBV7-6 to TRBJ2-5; 8 nucleotides agree with TRBD1. The junction had 13 bases not matched to a gene; V was cut back by 6 bases and J by 4 bases. Germline values: CDR1 SGHVS, CDR2 FNYEAQ. The CDR3 length is 16 residues. The CDR3 DNA follows: TGTGCCAGCAGGCCAGCTCTCAGGGGGCAGCGAGAGACCCAGTACTTC. Protein product: CASRPALRGQRETQYF.